This T cell receptor beta chain was observed in a study of shared clonotypes between healthy human individuals. Study-level information: Per donor, CD8 memory used one plate, CD8 naive used two, CD4 memory used three and CD4 naive used three.

Sequencing used immunoSEQ multiplex PCR; TCRdb keeps in-frame clones, though not all of them. The sample contains under 550,000 clones, about 95% of which appear only once. Regarding the study as a whole: It was anticipated that sequencing depth would influence how many clonotypes donors shared. Non-shared clonotypes had lower generation probabilities than clonotypes shared by all four sorted-subset donors. Only a few donors were included, so the genetic and exposure-history diversity represented was limited.

This CDR3 region has 14 residues. Germline values: CDR1 MNHNS, CDR2 SASEGT. A remark on this clone: What it recognizes is unknown.

The source material was naive CD4+ T cells sorted from blood. Subset given: CD45RA+ positively selected. This TCR came from a woman aged 25 to 39 in good health. V gene TRBV6-1 combines with J gene TRBJ2-5, with D possibly matching TRBD2 (6 bases). The DNA matches TRBJ2-7 better at its end, which makes the J call doubtful. The CDR3 nucleotides are TGTGCCAGCACCCGTTCGGGGGTAATCTACGAGCAGTACTTC. Residues: CASTRSGVIYEQYF.